What follows describes a single TCR beta chain. Generated by immunoSEQ multiplex PCR, the TCRdb table keeps only in-frame clones and is missing some. The table includes over 200,000 clones, roughly 92% detected once. The CDR3 extends over 15 amino acids. In germline, CDR1 is MNHEY, CDR2 SVGAGI. The junction had 13 bases not matched to a gene; V was cut back by 6 bases and J by 5 bases. These data come from a study of blood T cell repertoires in COVID-19. While infection was still active, Seattle patients were enrolled and then followed longitudinally. V gene TRBV6-5 combines with J gene TRBJ2-7, with 7 bases aligning to TRBD1. The sample was peripheral blood. The receptor's source is a man aged 55 to 69 with COVID-19, enrolled during active disease. The CDR3 coding sequence is TGTGCCAGCAGCCTTGGGACAGCTACTAGGGACGAGCAGTACTTC. Its protein product is CASSLGTATRDEQYF.